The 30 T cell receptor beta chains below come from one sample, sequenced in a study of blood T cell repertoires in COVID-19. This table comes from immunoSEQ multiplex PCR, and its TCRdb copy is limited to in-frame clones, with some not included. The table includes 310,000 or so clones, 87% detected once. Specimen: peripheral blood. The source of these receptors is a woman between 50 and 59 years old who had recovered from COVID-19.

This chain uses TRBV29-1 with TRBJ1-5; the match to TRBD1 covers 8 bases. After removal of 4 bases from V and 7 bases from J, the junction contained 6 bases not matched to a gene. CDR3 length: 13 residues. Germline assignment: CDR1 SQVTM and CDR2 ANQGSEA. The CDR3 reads CSVGTGRGQPQHF. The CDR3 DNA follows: TGCAGCGTTGGGACAGGGCGGGGCCAGCCCCAGCATTTT.

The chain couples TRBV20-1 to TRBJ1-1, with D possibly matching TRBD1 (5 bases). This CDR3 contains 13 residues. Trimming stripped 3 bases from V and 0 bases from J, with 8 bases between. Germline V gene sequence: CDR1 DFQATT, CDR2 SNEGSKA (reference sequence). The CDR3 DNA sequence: TGCAGTGCTAGTTCGACAGTGAACACTGAAGCTTTCTTT. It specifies CSASSTVNTEAFF.

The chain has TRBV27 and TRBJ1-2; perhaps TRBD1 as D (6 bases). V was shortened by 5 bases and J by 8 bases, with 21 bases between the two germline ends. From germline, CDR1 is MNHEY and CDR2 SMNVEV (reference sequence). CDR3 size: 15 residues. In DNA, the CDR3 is TGTGCCAGCAGTCTTAATACCAGGGGCTTCGGCGGCTACACCTTC. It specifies CASSLNTRGFGGYTF.

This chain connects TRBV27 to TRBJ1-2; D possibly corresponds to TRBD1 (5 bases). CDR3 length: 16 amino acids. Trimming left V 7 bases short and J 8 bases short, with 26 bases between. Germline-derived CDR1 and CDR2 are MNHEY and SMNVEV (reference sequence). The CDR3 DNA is TGTGCCAGCACCCAGTGGGGGGTGGGCAATTATGGAGGCTACACCTTC. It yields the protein CASTQWGVGNYGGYTF.

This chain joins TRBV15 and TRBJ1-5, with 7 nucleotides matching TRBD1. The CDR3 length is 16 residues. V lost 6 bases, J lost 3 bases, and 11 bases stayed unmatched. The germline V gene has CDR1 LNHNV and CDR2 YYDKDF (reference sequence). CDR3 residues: CATRSHAGQNNQPQHF. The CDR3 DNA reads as TGTGCCACCAGAAGCCACGCGGGACAGAACAATCAGCCCCAGCATTTT.

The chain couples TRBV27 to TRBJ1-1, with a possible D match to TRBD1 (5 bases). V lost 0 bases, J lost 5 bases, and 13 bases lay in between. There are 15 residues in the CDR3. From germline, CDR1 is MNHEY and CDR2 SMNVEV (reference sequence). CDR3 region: CASSLSSNRGTEAFF. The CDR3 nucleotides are TGTGCCAGCAGTTTATCGTCAAACCGGGGGACTGAAGCTTTCTTT.

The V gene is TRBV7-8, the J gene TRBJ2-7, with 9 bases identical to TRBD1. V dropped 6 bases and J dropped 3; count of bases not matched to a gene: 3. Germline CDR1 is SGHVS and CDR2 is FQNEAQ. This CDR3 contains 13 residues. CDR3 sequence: CASSLDRGYEQYF. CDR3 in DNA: TGTGCCAGCAGTTTGGACAGGGGCTACGAGCAGTACTTC. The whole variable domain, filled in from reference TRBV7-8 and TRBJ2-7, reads GAGVSQSPRYKVAKRGQDVALRCDPISGHVSLFWYQQALGQGPEFLTYFQNEAQLDKSGLPSDRFFAERPEGSVSTLKIQRTQQEDSAVYLCASSLDRGYEQYFGPGTRLTVT.

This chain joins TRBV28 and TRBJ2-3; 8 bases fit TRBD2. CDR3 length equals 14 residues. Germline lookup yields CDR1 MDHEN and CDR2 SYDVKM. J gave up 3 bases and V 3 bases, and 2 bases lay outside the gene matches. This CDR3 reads CASSFVAGTDTQYF. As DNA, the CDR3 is TGTGCCAGCAGTTTCGTAGCGGGGACAGATACGCAGTATTTT.

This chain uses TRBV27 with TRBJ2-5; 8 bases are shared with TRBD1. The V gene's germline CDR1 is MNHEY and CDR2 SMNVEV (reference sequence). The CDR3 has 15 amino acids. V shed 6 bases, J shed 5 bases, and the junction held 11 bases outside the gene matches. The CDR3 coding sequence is TGTGCCAGCAGCCGAAAAATGCAGGGGGCCGAGACCCAGTACTTC. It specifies CASSRKMQGAETQYF.

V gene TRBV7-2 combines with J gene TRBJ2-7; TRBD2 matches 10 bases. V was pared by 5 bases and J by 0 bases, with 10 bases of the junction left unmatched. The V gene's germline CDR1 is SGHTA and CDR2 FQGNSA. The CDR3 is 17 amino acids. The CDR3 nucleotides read TGTGCCAGCAGCCGGCGAACTAGCGGGGCCAGCTCCTACGAGCAGTACTTC. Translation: CASSRRTSGASSYEQYF.

DNA of the CDR3: TGTGCCAGCAGCCTCCTTACCGGGACAGGACCCTACGAGCAGTACTTC. It yields the protein CASSLLTGTGPYEQYF. The chain links TRBV14 to TRBJ2-7; 8 positions match TRBD1. Germline values: CDR1 SGHDN, CDR2 FVKESK. The trim removed 4 bases at V and 2 bases at J, leaving 10 bases unmatched. The CDR3 length is 16 residues.

CDR3 sequence reads: CASSSRGEQYF. For the CDR3, the DNA is TGTGCCAGCAGTTCCCGGGGCGAGCAGTACTTC. J is TRBJ2-7 and V is TRBV6-6; D might be TRBD2 (5 bases). The CDR3 covers 11 residues. The V and J ends lost 4 bases and 6 bases respectively, with 7 bases between them. CDR1 is MNHNY and CDR2 is SVGAGI in the germline V gene (reference sequence).

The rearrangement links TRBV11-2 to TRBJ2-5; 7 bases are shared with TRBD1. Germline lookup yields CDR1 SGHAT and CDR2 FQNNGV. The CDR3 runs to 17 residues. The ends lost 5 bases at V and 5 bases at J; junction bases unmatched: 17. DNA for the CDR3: TGTGCCAGCAGCCGCTTAAGCCGACAGGGCGCTGAGGAGACCCAGTACTTC. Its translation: CASSRLSRQGAEETQYF.

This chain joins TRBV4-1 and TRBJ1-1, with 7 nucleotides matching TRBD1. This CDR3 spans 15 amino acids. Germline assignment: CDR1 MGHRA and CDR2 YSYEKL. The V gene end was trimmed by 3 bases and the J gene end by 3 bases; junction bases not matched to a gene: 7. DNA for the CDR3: TGCGCCAGCAGCCAGACGACAGGGCCCGACACTGAAGCTTTCTTT. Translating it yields CASSQTTGPDTEAFF.

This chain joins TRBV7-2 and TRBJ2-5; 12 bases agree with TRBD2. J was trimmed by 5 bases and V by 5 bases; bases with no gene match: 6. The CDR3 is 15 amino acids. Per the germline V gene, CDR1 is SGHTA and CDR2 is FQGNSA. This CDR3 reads CASSMTSGGGETQYF. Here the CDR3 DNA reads TGTGCCAGCAGCATGACTAGCGGGGGCGGGGAGACCCAGTACTTC.

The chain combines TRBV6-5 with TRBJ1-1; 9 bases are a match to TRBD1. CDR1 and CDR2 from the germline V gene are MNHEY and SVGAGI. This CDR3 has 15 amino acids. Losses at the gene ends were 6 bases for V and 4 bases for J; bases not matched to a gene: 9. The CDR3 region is CASRGGTGWSTEAFF. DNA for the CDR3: TGTGCCAGCAGGGGGGGGACAGGGTGGAGCACTGAAGCTTTCTTT.

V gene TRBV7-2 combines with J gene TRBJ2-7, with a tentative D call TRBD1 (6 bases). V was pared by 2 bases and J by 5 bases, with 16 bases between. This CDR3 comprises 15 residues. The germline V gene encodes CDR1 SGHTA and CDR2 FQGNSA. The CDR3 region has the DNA TGTGCCAGCAGCTTACAGGGGTCATTGAGCCACGAGCAGTACTTC. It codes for CASSLQGSLSHEQYF.

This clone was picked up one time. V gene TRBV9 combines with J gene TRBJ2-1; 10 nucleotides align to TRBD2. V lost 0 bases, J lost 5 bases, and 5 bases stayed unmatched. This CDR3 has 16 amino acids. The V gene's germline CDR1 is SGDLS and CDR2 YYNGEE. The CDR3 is CASSVEFGLADNEQFF. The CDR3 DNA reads TGTGCCAGCAGCGTAGAATTTGGACTAGCGGACAATGAGCAGTTCTTC.

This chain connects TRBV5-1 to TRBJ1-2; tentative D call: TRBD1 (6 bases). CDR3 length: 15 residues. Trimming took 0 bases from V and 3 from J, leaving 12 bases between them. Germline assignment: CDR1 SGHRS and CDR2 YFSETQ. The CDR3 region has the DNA TGCGCCAGCAGCTTGGGTTCAGGGGTGGACTATGGCTACACCTTC. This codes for CASSLGSGVDYGYTF.

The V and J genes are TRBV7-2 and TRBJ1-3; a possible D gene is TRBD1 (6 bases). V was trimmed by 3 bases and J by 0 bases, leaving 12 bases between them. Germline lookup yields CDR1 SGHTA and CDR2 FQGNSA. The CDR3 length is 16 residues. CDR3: CASSLIGQTSGNTIYF. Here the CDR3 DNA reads TGTGCCAGCAGCTTGATAGGACAGACCTCTGGAAACACCATATATTTT.

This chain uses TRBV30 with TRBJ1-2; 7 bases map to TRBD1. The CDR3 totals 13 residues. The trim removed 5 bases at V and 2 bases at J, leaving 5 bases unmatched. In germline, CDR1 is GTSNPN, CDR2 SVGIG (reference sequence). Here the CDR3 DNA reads TGTGCCTGGGCCGGGACAGTCAACTATGGCTACACCTTC. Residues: CAWAGTVNYGYTF.

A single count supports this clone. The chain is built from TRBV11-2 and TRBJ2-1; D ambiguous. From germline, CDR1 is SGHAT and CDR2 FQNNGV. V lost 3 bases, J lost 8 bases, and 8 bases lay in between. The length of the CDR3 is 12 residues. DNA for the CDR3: TGTGCCAGCAGCTTTTTAAGCGATGAGCAGTTCTTC. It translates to CASSFLSDEQFF.

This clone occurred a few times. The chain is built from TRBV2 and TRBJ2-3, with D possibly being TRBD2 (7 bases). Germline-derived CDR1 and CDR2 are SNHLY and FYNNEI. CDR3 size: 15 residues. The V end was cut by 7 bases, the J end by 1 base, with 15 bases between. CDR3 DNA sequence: TGTGCCAGCAAGTGGGAGGGGGGAGGCACAGATACGCAGTATTTT. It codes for CASKWEGGGTDTQYF.

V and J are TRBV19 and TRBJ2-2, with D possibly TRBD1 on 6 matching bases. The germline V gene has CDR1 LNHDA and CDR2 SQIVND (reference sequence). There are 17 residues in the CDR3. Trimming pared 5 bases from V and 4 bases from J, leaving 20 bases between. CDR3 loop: CASSFDGGGRGTGELFF. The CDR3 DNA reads TGTGCCAGTAGTTTTGATGGTGGGGGCCGGGGCACCGGGGAGCTGTTTTTT. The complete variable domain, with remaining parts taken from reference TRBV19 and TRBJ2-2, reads DGGITQSPKYLFRKEGQNVTLSCEQNLNHDAMYWYRQDPGQGLRLIYYSQIVNDFQKGDIAEGYSVSREKKESFPLTVTSAQKNPTAFYLCASSFDGGGRGTGELFFGEGSRLTVL.

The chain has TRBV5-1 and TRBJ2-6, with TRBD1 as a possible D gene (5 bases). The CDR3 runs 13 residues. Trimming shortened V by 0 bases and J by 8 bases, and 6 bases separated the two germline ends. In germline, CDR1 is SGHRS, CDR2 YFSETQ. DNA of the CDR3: TGCGCCAGCAGCTTGGGGGGCTCCAACGTCCTGACTTTC. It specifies CASSLGGSNVLTF. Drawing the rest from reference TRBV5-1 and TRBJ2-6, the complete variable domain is KAGVTQTPRYLIKTRGQQVTLSCSPISGHRSVSWYQQTPGQGLQFLFEYFSETQRNKGNFPGRFSGRQFSNSRSEMNVSTLELGDSALYLCASSLGGSNVLTFGAGSRLTVL.

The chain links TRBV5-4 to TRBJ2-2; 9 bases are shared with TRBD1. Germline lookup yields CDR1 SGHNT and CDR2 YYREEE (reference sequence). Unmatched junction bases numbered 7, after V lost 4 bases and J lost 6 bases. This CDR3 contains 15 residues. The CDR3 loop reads CASSLGTGWAGELFF. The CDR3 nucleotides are TGTGCCAGCAGCCTGGGGACAGGGTGGGCCGGGGAGCTGTTTTTT.

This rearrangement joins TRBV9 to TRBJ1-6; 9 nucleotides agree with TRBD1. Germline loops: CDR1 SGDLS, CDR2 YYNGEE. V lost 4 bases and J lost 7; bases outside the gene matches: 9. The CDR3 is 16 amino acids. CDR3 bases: TGTGCCAGCAGCTTTGGACCCGGGACAGGGAATTCACCCCTCCACTTT. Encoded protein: CASSFGPGTGNSPLHF.

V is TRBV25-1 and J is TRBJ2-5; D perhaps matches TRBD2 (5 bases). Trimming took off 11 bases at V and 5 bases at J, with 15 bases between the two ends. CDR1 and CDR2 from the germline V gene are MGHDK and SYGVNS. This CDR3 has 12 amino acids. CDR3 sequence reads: CASGLVMETQYF. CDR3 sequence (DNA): TGTGCCTCAGGACTGGTGATGGAGACCCAGTACTTC.

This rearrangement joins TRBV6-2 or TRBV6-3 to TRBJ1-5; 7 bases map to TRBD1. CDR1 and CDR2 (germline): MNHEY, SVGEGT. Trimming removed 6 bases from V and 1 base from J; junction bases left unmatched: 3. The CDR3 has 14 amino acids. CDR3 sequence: CASSGTASNQPQHF. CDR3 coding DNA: TGTGCCAGCAGCGGGACAGCCAGCAATCAGCCCCAGCATTTT.

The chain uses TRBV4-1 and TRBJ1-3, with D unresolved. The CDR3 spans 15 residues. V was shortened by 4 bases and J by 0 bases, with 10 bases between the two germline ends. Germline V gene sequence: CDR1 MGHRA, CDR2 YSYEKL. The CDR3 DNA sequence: TGCGCCAGCAGCCCTATACGTCCCTCTGGAAACACCATATATTTT. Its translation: CASSPIRPSGNTIYF.